The 30 T cell receptor beta chains in this list originate from one sample, sequenced in a study of blood T cell dynamics during melanoma immunotherapy. Clones were sequenced by immunoSEQ multiplex PCR, and TCRdb holds only the in-frame ones, with some missing. This sample yields around 26,000 clones, of which 70% to 90% are seen a single time; over 3.5% belongs to the top ten. Time point denoted: pre-treatment baseline. The sample consisted of blood, taken from a patient treated with checkpoint blockade. The origin of the receptors is a human donor with melanoma.

This clone was picked up a small number of times. This sequence joins TRBV9 and TRBJ2-7; a weak D match, TRBD2 (7 bases). CDR3 length: 14 residues. The V and J ends lost 0 bases and 5 bases respectively, with 12 bases between them. Germline V gene lookup returns CDR1 SGDLS and CDR2 YYNGEE. The CDR3: CASSVAGGGNEQYF. CDR3 coding DNA: TGTGCCAGCAGCGTAGCGGGGGGCGGCAACGAGCAGTACTTC.

The chain uses TRBV11-1 and TRBJ1-5; no definite D call. The CDR3 length is 14 residues. Germline CDR1 is SGHAT and CDR2 is FQDESV (reference sequence). V lost 6 bases to trimming and J lost 4 bases, with 13 bases between them. CDR3 sequence (DNA): TGTGCCAGCAGTCCATACGCCGGAAATCAGCCCCAGCATTTT. It specifies CASSPYAGNQPQHF.

The chain carries TRBV7-2 and TRBJ2-2, with 12 positions matching TRBD2. Germline lookup yields CDR1 SGHTA and CDR2 FQGNSA. The CDR3 totals 18 residues. With V trimmed by 1 base and J by 6 bases, 9 bases remained unmatched. For the CDR3, the DNA is TGTGCCAGCAGCTTAGTTCCTTCGACTAGCGGGAGCCCCGGGGAGCTGTTTTTT. It is translated as CASSLVPSTSGSPGELFF.

This clone was counted a single time. V and J are TRBV29-1 and TRBJ2-7; 9 bases line up with TRBD1. CDR3 length: 14 amino acids. Germline lookup yields CDR1 SQVTM and CDR2 ANQGSEA. Trimming cost V 6 bases and J 0 bases; bases outside gene matches: 6. The chain's CDR3 is CSVMDRGSSYEQYF. In nucleotides, the CDR3 is TGCAGCGTGATGGACAGGGGTAGCTCCTACGAGCAGTACTTC.

The chain couples TRBV7-3 to TRBJ2-1; 7 bases are a match to TRBD2. The CDR3 covers 15 residues. From germline, CDR1 is SGHTA and CDR2 FQGTGA. The trim removed 5 bases at V and 8 bases at J, leaving 12 bases unmatched. This CDR3 reads CASSLTSVVQDEQFF. DNA of the CDR3: TGTGCCAGCAGCCTCACTAGCGTGGTACAGGATGAGCAGTTCTTC.

The V call is TRBV5-4, the J call TRBJ2-5; weak D call: TRBD1 (6 bases). Germline CDR1 SGHNT, CDR2 YYREEE (reference sequence). This CDR3 region has 14 residues. The germline V and J ends were trimmed by 3 bases and 1 base, with 10 bases remaining between them. The DNA of the CDR3 is TGTGCCAGCAGCTATGCAGGGGTCCAAGAGACCCAGTACTTC. It translates to CASSYAGVQETQYF.

CDR3 amino acids: CASTVRPLEAFF. Here the CDR3 DNA reads TGTGCCAGCACGGTCAGGCCCCTTGAAGCTTTCTTT. This chain links TRBV6-5 with TRBJ1-1; D is ambiguous. Germline assignment: CDR1 MNHEY and CDR2 SVGAGI. V gave up 7 bases and J gave up 7 bases, with 13 bases separating them. The CDR3 spans 12 residues.

This chain links TRBV5-4 with TRBJ2-5; TRBD2 matches 8 bases. CDR1 and CDR2 (germline): SGHNT, YYREEE (reference sequence). The CDR3 length is 15 residues. The V segment lost 2 bases and the J segment 5 bases; nucleotides outside the gene matches: 8. CDR3 coding DNA: TGTGCCAGCAGCTTTAGGACGGGAGGGCAGGAGACCCAGTACTTC. Translation: CASSFRTGGQETQYF.

This clone has more than one count but fewer than ten. The chain has TRBV7-9 and TRBJ1-4; no definite D call. The V gene lost 1 base and the J gene lost 8 bases, with 17 bases spanning the gap. Germline V gene data show CDR1 as SEHNR and CDR2 as FQNEAQ (reference sequence). The CDR3 covers 16 residues. The CDR3 protein is CASSLEAVSNGEKLFF. DNA for the CDR3: TGTGCCAGCAGCTTAGAGGCAGTCTCCAATGGGGAAAAACTGTTTTTT.

The chain carries TRBV4-2 and TRBJ1-1; D is undetermined. V gave up 3 bases and J gave up 0 bases, with 5 bases separating them. In germline, CDR1 is LGHNA, CDR2 YNFKEQ. CDR3 size: 13 residues. The CDR3 loop is CASSQEMNTEAFF. In DNA, the CDR3 is TGTGCCAGCAGCCAGGAGATGAACACTGAAGCTTTCTTT.

The chain employs TRBV7-3 and TRBJ1-1; D call uncertain. The CDR3 covers 13 residues. V was clipped by 2 bases and J by 2 bases, with 6 bases between them. Germline V gives CDR1 SGHTA, CDR2 FQGTGA. The CDR3 reads CASSLATNTEAFF. DNA for the CDR3: TGTGCCAGCAGCTTAGCTACAAACACTGAAGCTTTCTTT.

The genes are TRBV7-8 and TRBJ1-4; D not resolved. The CDR3 has 15 residues. CDR1 and CDR2 from the germline V gene are SGHVS and FQNEAQ. Trimming pared 2 bases from V and 6 bases from J, leaving 13 bases between. Written as DNA, the CDR3 is TGTGCCAGCAGCTTAAGCCCGAGTTTGCATGAAAAACTGTTTTTT. Its translation is CASSLSPSLHEKLFF.

This chain uses TRBV2 with TRBJ2-5, with 13 bases aligning to TRBD2. The CDR3 totals 16 residues. J was trimmed by 5 bases and V by 6 bases; bases with no gene match: 9. Germline CDR1 is SNHLY and CDR2 is FYNNEI. The CDR3 loop reads CASSDGTSGITETQYF. The CDR3 DNA is TGTGCCAGCAGCGACGGGACTAGCGGGATAACGGAGACCCAGTACTTC.

The V call is TRBV28, the J call TRBJ1-3, with D possibly matching TRBD1 (5 bases). Germline V gene lookup returns CDR1 MDHEN and CDR2 SYDVKM. Trimming shortened V by 2 bases and J by 1 base, and 12 bases separated the two germline ends. This CDR3 has 16 amino acids. CDR3 loop: CASSLPGRISGNTIYF. The CDR3 DNA reads TGTGCCAGCAGTTTACCGGGACGGATTTCTGGAAACACCATATATTTT. Based on the CDR3 plus reference TRBV28 and TRBJ1-3, the full variable domain is DVKVTQSSRYLVKRTGEKVFLECVQDMDHENMFWYRQDPGLGLRLIYFSYDVKMKEKGDIPEGYSVSREKKERFSLILESASTNQTSMYLCASSLPGRISGNTIYFGEGSWLTVV.

The chain couples TRBV28 to TRBJ2-5; 7 nucleotides align to TRBD2. The CDR3 runs 16 residues. Germline V gene sequence: CDR1 MDHEN, CDR2 SYDVKM. V dropped 6 bases and J dropped 5; count of bases not matched to a gene: 15. CDR3 loop: CASSGGTSARPETQYF. CDR3 coding DNA: TGTGCCAGCAGCGGGGGAACTAGCGCCAGGCCGGAGACCCAGTACTTC.

This chain links TRBV19 with TRBJ1-2, with 7 bases aligning to TRBD1. J lost 0 bases, V lost 7 bases, and 11 bases had no gene match. The CDR3 is 16 residues long. CDR1 is LNHDA and CDR2 is SQIVND in the germline V gene (reference sequence). CDR3 sequence: CASTSPGDSSNYGYTF. In nucleotides, the CDR3 is TGTGCCAGTACCTCGCCTGGGGACAGTTCTAACTATGGCTACACCTTC.

The V and J genes are TRBV9 and TRBJ2-4; D possibly matches TRBD1 or TRBD2 (6 bases each). CDR1 and CDR2 from the germline V gene are SGDLS and YYNGEE. The CDR3 runs to 15 residues. Trimming took 4 bases from V and 6 from J, leaving 17 bases between them. The CDR3 is CASSTYRERANIQYF. The CDR3 DNA is TGTGCCAGCAGCACATACAGGGAGCGGGCAAACATTCAGTACTTC.

The V gene is TRBV7-2, the J gene TRBJ2-2, with a possible D match to TRBD1 (6 bases). CDR1 is SGHTA, CDR2 FQGNSA, per germline. V lost 3 bases, J lost 6 bases, and 14 bases lay in between. This CDR3 is built from 15 residues. This CDR3 is CASSFATGQSGELFF. For the CDR3, the DNA is TGTGCCAGCAGCTTCGCTACGGGACAATCCGGGGAGCTGTTTTTT.

CDR3 region: CASSPWGEGRFGQFF. CDR3 sequence (DNA): TGTGCCAGCAGCCCGTGGGGGGAGGGCCGTTTTGGGCAGTTCTTC. The chain is built from TRBV5-4 and TRBJ2-1, with 7 bases matching TRBD2. V dropped 4 bases and J dropped 12; count of bases not matched to a gene: 16. The CDR3 is made up of 15 amino acids. Germline loops: CDR1 SGHNT, CDR2 YYREEE (reference sequence).

This clone was counted between two and nine times. The chain links TRBV7-9 to TRBJ1-1, with no clear D. Trimming cost V 6 bases and J 1 base, with 12 bases left between them. In germline, CDR1 is SEHNR, CDR2 FQNEAQ (reference sequence). The CDR3 is made up of 14 amino acids. Here the CDR3 DNA reads TGTGCCAGCAGTACTTCCGGACGGAACACTGAAGCTTTCTTT. This gives the protein CASSTSGRNTEAFF.

This clone was seen once. V and J are TRBV9 and TRBJ1-4; tentatively, D is TRBD1 (5 bases). Germline V gives CDR1 SGDLS, CDR2 YYNGEE. CDR3 length: 14 amino acids. V lost 0 bases to trimming and J lost 4 bases, with 7 bases between them. The CDR3 DNA follows: TGTGCCAGCAGCGTAGACCAGGGTAATGAAAAACTGTTTTTT. This translates into CASSVDQGNEKLFF.

The rearrangement links TRBV29-1 to TRBJ2-7, with a weak D call TRBD2 (5 bases). Germline CDR1 and CDR2: SQVTM and ANQGSEA. The V gene lost 1 base and the J gene lost 4 bases, with 14 bases spanning the gap. The CDR3 runs 14 residues. CDR3 sequence reads: CSVEAASGSYEQYF. CDR3 bases: TGCAGCGTTGAAGCGGCATCGGGGAGTTACGAGCAGTACTTC.

The rearrangement joins TRBV28 to TRBJ1-3; 7 nucleotides line up with TRBD1. This CDR3 has 15 residues. Germline V gives CDR1 MDHEN, CDR2 SYDVKM. V was pared by 4 bases and J by 9 bases, with 12 bases of the junction left unmatched. DNA for the CDR3: TGTGCCAGCAGTTCCCTCAGGGGGGTTGGCGGCACCATATATTTT. As protein: CASSSLRGVGGTIYF. Full variable domain (missing parts from reference TRBV28 and TRBJ1-3): DVKVTQSSRYLVKRTGEKVFLECVQDMDHENMFWYRQDPGLGLRLIYFSYDVKMKEKGDIPEGYSVSREKKERFSLILESASTNQTSMYLCASSSLRGVGGTIYFGEGSWLTVV.

This chain links TRBV2 with TRBJ1-3; a weak D match, TRBD1 (6 bases). The V gene's germline CDR1 is SNHLY and CDR2 FYNNEI. This CDR3 region has 13 residues. The V end lost 3 bases, the J end lost 5 bases, and 8 bases lay between the germline ends. As DNA, the CDR3 is TGTGCCAGCAGTGACAGGGGCAGAAACACCATATATTTT. Translated: CASSDRGRNTIYF.

This clone was detected only once. The genes are TRBV10-3 and TRBJ1-1; tentatively, D is TRBD1 (5 bases). Trimming removed 0 bases from V and 6 bases from J, with 11 bases in between. Germline CDR1 reads ENHRY; CDR2 reads SYGVKD. This CDR3 has 14 amino acids. In nucleotides, the CDR3 is TGTGCCATCAGTGAGTCTGGGGGAGGCGCTGAAGCTTTCTTT. Protein sequence: CAISESGGGAEAFF.

The chain carries TRBV5-1 and TRBJ2-1; 10 bases map to TRBD2. The ends lost 10 bases at V and 7 bases at J; junction bases unmatched: 8. The CDR3 loop spans 13 amino acids. Looked up from germline, CDR1 is SGHRS and CDR2 is YFSETQ. The CDR3 DNA sequence: TGCGCCTCGAACTTAGCGGGAGGAAATGAGCAGTTCTTC. Translation: CASNLAGGNEQFF.

V is TRBV11-2 and J is TRBJ1-4; D ambiguous. The length of the CDR3 is 15 residues. The V gene's germline CDR1 is SGHAT and CDR2 FQNNGV. The V and J ends lost 5 bases and 0 bases respectively, with 10 bases between them. In DNA form, the CDR3 reads TGTGCCAGCAGCCCAACGCTTTCAACTAATGAAAAACTGTTTTTT. It specifies CASSPTLSTNEKLFF.

This clone was detected once. V gene TRBV5-1 combines with J gene TRBJ1-2, with 10 bases aligning to TRBD1. The V gene end was trimmed by 4 bases and the J gene end by 6 bases; junction bases not matched to a gene: 6. The germline gives CDR1 SGHRS, CDR2 YFSETQ. CDR3 length equals 14 residues. The CDR3 is CASSTDRGRDGYTF. The CDR3 nucleotides read TGCGCCAGCAGCACTGACAGGGGGCGGGATGGCTACACCTTC.

This clone was detected only once. The CDR3 loop reads CASSLSAVSSYEQYF. Here the CDR3 DNA reads TGTGCCAGCAGCTTGAGCGCGGTGAGCTCCTACGAGCAGTACTTC. The rearrangement links TRBV11-2 to TRBJ2-7, with no clear D. Trimming cost V 3 bases and J 0 bases, with 12 bases left between them. This CDR3 is 15 amino acids long. Germline assignment: CDR1 SGHAT and CDR2 FQNNGV.

The chain employs TRBV11-3 and TRBJ2-7; no clear D gene. Germline-derived CDR1 and CDR2 are SGHNT and YENEEA. The CDR3 contains 13 residues. Trimming shortened V by 0 bases and J by 1 base, and 4 bases separated the two germline ends. The CDR3: CASSLDTSYEQYF. Written as DNA, the CDR3 is TGTGCCAGCAGCTTAGACACATCCTACGAGCAGTACTTC.